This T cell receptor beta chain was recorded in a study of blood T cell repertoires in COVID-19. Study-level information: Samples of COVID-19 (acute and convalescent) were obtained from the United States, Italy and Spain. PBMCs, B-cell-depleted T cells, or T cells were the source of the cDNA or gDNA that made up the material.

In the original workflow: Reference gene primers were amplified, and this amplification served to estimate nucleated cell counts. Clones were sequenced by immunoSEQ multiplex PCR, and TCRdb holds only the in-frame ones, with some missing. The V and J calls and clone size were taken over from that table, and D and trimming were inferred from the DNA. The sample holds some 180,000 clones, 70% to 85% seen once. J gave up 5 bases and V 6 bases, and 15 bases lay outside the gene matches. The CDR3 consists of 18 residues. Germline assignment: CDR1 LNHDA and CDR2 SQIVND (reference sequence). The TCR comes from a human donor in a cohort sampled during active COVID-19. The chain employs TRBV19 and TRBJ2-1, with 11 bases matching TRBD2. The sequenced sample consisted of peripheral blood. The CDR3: CASRNLAGGAPGDNEQFF. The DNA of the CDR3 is TGTGCCAGTAGGAACCTAGCGGGAGGAGCCCCGGGGGACAATGAGCAGTTCTTC. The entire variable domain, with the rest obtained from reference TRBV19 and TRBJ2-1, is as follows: DGGITQSPKYLFRKEGQNVTLSCEQNLNHDAMYWYRQDPGQGLRLIYYSQIVNDFQKGDIAEGYSVSREKKESFPLTVTSAQKNPTAFYLCASRNLAGGAPGDNEQFFGPGTRLTVL.